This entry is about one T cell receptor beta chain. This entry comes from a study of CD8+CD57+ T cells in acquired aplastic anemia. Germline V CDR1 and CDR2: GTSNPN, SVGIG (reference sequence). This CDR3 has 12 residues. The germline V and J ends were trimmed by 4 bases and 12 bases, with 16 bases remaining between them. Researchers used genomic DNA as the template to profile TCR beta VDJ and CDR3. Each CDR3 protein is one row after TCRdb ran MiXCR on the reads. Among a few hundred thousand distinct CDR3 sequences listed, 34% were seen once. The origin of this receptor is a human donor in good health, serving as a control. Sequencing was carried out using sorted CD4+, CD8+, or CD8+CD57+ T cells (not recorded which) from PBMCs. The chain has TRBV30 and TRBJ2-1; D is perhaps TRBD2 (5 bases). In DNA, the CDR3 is TGTGCCTGGACCTCTAGCCGGAACGGGCAGTTCTTC. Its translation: CAWTSSRNGQFF.